The sample holds a few counts of the clone carrying this T cell receptor (beta chain). With 60 Vbeta and 13 Jbeta primers, the PCR was carried out. The assay was immunoSEQ multiplex PCR, and TCRdb's table has in-frame clones only and misses some. Of roughly 80,000 clones in the sample, approximately 62% were seen once. The sample comes from a study of cytomegalovirus exposure and HLA in healthy donors. The receptor's source is a male donor in good health and CMV-seropositive. The source material was PBMCs.

The CDR3, as DNA: TGTGCCAGCACCAAATGGACAGAAAACATTCAGTACTTC. Translating it yields CASTKWTENIQYF. The chain joins TRBV11-2 to TRBJ2-4; a weak D match, TRBD1 (6 bases). V was shortened by 7 bases and J by 5 bases, with 12 bases between the two germline ends. In germline, CDR1 is SGHAT, CDR2 FQNNGV. CDR3 length equals 13 residues.